This T cell receptor beta chain came from a study of lymphopenia after photon versus proton radiotherapy. Whole-study results and caveats: Post-nadir TCR diversity decline inversely tracked overall survival among those who died. Better survival with proton therapy was suggested as possible, not demonstrated. After the lymphocyte nadir, photon-treated repertoires showed oligoclonal expansion, especially of CD8+ Temra cells. Relative stability marked proton patients; photon patients lost diversity and naive cells.

As concerns this clone: Its specificity is unknown.

Here immunoSEQ multiplex PCR was the method, and the copy in TCRdb shows in-frame clones only, minus some. Among some 170,000 clones listed, about nine tenths were seen once. CDR1 and CDR2 from the germline V gene are DFQATT and SNEGSKA (reference sequence). The V gene end was trimmed by 5 bases and the J gene end by 6 bases; junction bases not matched to a gene: 2. The CDR3 contains 11 residues. This sample comprised peripheral blood, obtained from a patient treated with photon-based radiotherapy. The rearrangement joins TRBV20-1 to TRBJ1-2; 8 nucleotides align to TRBD1. The TCR sequence derives from a man over 45 with gastric cancer. The CDR3 sequence: CSASGGHGYTF. The CDR3 DNA follows: TGCAGTGCTTCAGGGGGCCATGGCTACACCTTC.